This T cell receptor beta chain is from a study of blood T cell repertoires in COVID-19. Study as a whole: Sites in the United States, Italy and Spain provided acute and convalescent COVID-19 samples. Nucleic acid was either cDNA or gDNA, and it came from T cells, B-cell-depleted T cells, or PBMCs.

The CDR3 is 13 amino acids. Deletions cut 2 bases from V and 2 bases from J, with 7 bases between. The germline V gene encodes CDR1 KGHSH and CDR2 LQKENI. In its sample, this clone was seen once. Seattle patients were enrolled while actively infected and followed longitudinally. Original processing notes: Reference gene primer amplification yielded estimated nucleated cell counts. This table comes from immunoSEQ multiplex PCR, and its TCRdb copy is limited to in-frame clones, with some not included. Clone size and V and J calls were adopted from that table, with D and trimming inferred from the DNA. The sample lists 250,000 to 300,000 clones, roughly 86% occurring once.

The source of this sequence is a woman aged 30 to 39 with COVID-19, enrolled during active disease. V is TRBV18 and J is TRBJ2-7; possible D gene TRBD2, 6 bases. Sequencing input: peripheral blood. CDR3 in amino acids: CASSPGGTYEQYF. The DNA for the CDR3 is TGTGCCAGCTCACCAGGGGGGACCTACGAGCAGTACTTC.